The text below deals with one T cell receptor (beta chain). Its antigen is unknown. The data originate from a study of cytomegalovirus exposure and HLA in healthy donors. PCR used 60 Vbeta primers and 13 Jbeta primers. Assay used: immunoSEQ multiplex PCR; TCRdb lists only in-frame clones, some missing. This table has about 130,000 clones, 75% to 90% appearing once. Germline V gene sequence: CDR1 MNHEY, CDR2 SVGAGI. The CDR3 consists of 13 residues. Study observations and caveats: A later analysis found that most CMV-associated TCR beta chains appeared HLA-restricted.

The chain is built from TRBV6-5 and TRBJ2-5; D possibly corresponds to TRBD2 (6 bases). The last part of the DNA fits TRBJ2-7 better; the J call may be wrong. The clonotype was recovered from a woman in her 30s in good health and CMV-seropositive. Specimen: PBMCs. The CDR3 protein is CASNRLGGAEQYF. Written as DNA, the CDR3 is TGTGCCAGCAATCGTTTGGGGGGAGCCGAGCAGTACTTC.